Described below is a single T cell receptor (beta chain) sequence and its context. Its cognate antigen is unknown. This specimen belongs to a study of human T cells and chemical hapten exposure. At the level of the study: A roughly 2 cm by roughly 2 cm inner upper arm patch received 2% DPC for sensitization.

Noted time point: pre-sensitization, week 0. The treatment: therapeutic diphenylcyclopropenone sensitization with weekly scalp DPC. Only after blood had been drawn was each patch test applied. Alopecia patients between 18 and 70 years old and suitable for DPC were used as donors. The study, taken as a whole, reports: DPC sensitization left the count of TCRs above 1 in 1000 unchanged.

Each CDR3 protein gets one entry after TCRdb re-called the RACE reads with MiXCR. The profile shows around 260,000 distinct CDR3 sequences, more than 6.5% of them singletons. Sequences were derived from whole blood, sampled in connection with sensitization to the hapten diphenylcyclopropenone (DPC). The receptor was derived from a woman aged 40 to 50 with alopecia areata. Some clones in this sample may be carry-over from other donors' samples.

CDR3 amino acids: CASSQDRAGGTDTQYF. The DNA for the CDR3 is TGTGCCAGCAGCCAAGATCGGGCGGGAGGAACAGATACGCAGTATTTT. The V call is TRBV4-2, the J call TRBJ2-3; TRBD2 matches at 8 bases. V shed 0 bases and J 3 bases; nucleotides not matched to a gene: 5. Germline CDR1 is LGHNA and CDR2 is YNFKEQ. The CDR3 loop spans 16 amino acids.